This T cell receptor (beta chain) originates from a study of early T cells in non-severe SARS-CoV-2 infection. As for the study in general: Sequencing was performed on bulk RNA from unsorted whole blood, leaving chains unpaired. Study-wide results and limits: VDJdb matches were skewed toward anti-spike CD8 T cell responses.

CDR1 and CDR2 from the germline V gene are MNHEY and SMNVEV (reference sequence). The length of the CDR3 is 14 residues. Trimming took off 5 bases at V and 4 bases at J, with 15 bases between the two ends. This clonotype was observed at least ten times. Its antigen is unidentified. Individual cDNA molecules carried attached unique molecular identifiers. TCRdb used MiXCR to reprocess the 5' RACE reads, holding one entry per CDR3 protein. There are approximately 35,000 distinct CDR3 sequences in the sample; under 4.5% occur only once, and about 6.3% lies in the top ten. The chain couples TRBV27 to TRBJ2-7, with D possibly TRBD2 on 7 matching bases. The receptor was isolated from an adult who was a healthcare worker with PCR-confirmed SARS-CoV-2 infection or an uninfected control (not recorded which). Specimen: whole blood. The CDR3 coding sequence is TGTGCCAGCAGTCTCGTCGGGGGGCCATACGAGCAGTACTTC. Protein product: CASSLVGGPYEQYF.